This T cell receptor beta chain was observed in a study of blood T cell repertoires in COVID-19. Across the study: Sites across the United States, Italy and Spain contributed samples from acute and convalescent COVID-19.

From germline, CDR1 is SGHTA and CDR2 FQGNSA. The CDR3 runs 14 residues. V was pared by 3 bases and J by 6 bases, with 12 bases between. Repertoires were generated with immunoSEQ multiplex PCR, while TCRdb's copy carries only in-frame clones and drops some. Of 80,000 to 95,000 clones listed, more than 70% are singletons. The V and J genes are TRBV7-2 and TRBJ2-1; D gene ambiguous. The sequenced sample consisted of peripheral blood. The clonotype originates from a human donor in a cohort sampled during active COVID-19. The CDR3 reads CASSLRQLLNEQFF. CDR3 nucleotide sequence: TGTGCCAGCAGCTTGCGGCAACTCCTCAATGAGCAGTTCTTC.